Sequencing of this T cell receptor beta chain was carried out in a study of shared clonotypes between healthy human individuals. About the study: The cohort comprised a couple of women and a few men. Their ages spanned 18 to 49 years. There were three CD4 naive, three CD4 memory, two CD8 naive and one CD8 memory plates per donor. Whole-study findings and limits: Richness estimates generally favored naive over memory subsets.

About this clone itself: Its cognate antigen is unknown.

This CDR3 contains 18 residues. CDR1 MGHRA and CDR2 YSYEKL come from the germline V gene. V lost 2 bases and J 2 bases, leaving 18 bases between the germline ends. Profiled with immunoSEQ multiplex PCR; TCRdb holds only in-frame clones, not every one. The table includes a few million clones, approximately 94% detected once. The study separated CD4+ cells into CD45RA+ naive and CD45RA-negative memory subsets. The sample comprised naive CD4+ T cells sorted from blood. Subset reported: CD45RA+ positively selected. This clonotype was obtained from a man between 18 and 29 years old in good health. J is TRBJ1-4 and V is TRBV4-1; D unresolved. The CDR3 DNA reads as TGCGCCAGCAGCCAAATTCTTAGATCCGGGAGGACTAATGAAAAACTGTTTTTT. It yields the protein CASSQILRSGRTNEKLFF.